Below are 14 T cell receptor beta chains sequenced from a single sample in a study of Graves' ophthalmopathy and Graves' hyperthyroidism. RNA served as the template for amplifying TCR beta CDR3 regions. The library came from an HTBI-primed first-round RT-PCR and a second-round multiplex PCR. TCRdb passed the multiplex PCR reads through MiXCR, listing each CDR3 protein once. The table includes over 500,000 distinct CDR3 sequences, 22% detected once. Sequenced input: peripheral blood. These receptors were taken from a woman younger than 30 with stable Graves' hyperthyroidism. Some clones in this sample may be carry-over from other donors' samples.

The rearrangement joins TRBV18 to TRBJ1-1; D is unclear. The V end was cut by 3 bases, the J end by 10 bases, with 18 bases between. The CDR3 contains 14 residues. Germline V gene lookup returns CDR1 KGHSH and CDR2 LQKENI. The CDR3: CASSPLRFTEVAFF. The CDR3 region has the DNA TGTGCCAGCTCACCCCTACGTTTCACAGAGGTAGCTTTCTTT.

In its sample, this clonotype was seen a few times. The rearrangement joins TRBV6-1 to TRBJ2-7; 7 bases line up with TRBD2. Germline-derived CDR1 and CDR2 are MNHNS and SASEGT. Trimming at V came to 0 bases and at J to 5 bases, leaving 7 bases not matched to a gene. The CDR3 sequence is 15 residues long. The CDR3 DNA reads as TGTGCCAGCAGTGAAGCGAGCGGGATCCTGGACGAGCAGTACTTC. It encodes CASSEASGILDEQYF.

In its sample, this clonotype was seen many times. CDR3 amino acids: CASSGGLAGAGELFF. CDR3 in DNA: TGTGCCAGCAGTGGGGGACTAGCGGGAGCCGGGGAGCTGTTTTTT. This sequence joins TRBV2 and TRBJ2-2, with TRBD2 matching 14 bases. V lost 4 bases, J lost 6 bases, and 1 base stayed unmatched. CDR3 size: 15 residues. The germline gives CDR1 SNHLY, CDR2 FYNNEI.

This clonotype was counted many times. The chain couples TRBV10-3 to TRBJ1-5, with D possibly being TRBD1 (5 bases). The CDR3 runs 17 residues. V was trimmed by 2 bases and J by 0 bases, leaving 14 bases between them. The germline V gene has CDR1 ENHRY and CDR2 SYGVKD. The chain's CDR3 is CAISELPPGISNQPQHF. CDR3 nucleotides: TGTGCCATCAGTGAGCTTCCCCCAGGGATTAGCAATCAGCCCCAGCATTTT.

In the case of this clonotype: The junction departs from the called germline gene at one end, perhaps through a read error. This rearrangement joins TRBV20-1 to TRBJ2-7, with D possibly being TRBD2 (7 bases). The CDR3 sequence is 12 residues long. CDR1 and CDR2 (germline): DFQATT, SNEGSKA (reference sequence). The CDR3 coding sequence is TGCAGTGCCAGGGGCAGGGACTACGATCAGTACTTC. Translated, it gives CSARGRDYDQYF.

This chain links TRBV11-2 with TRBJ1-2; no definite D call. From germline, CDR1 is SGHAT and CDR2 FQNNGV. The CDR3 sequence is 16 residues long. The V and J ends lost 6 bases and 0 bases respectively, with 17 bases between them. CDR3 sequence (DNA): TGTGCCAGCAGACCTAACGGGGTTTCTCCTAACTATGGCTACACCTTC. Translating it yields CASRPNGVSPNYGYTF.

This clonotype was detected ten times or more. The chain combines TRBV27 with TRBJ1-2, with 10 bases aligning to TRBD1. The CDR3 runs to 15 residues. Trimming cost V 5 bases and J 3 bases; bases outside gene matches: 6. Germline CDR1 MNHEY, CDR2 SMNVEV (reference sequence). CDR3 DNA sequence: TGTGCCAGCAGTCCCGACGGGACAGGGGACTATGGCTACACCTTC. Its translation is CASSPDGTGDYGYTF.

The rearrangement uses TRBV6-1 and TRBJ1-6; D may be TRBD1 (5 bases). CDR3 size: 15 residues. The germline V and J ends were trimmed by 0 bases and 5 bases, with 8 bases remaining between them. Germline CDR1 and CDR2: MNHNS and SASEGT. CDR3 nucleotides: TGTGCCAGCAGTGAAGCGGGGGGGAATAATTCACCCCTCCACTTT. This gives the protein CASSEAGGNNSPLHF.

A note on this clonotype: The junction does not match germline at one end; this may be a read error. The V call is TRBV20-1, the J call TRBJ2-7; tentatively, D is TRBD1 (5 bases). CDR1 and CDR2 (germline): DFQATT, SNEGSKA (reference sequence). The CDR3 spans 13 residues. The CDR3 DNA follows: TGCAGTGCCCCGAGACAGCAAACCTACGAGCTGTACTTC. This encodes CSAPRQQTYELYF.

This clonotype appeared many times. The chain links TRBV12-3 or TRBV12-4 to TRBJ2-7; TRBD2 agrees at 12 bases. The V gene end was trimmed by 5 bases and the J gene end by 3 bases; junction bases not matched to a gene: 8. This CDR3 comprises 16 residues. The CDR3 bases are TGTGCCAGCAGTCTACGACTAGCGGGAGAGAACTACGAGCAGTACTTC. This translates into CASSLRLAGENYEQYF.

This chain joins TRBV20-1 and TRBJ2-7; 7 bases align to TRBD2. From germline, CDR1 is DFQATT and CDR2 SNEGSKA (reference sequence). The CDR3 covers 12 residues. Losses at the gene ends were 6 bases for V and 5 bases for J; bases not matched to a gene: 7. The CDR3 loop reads CSAATSVHEQYF. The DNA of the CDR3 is TGCAGTGCAGCCACTAGCGTCCACGAGCAGTACTTC.

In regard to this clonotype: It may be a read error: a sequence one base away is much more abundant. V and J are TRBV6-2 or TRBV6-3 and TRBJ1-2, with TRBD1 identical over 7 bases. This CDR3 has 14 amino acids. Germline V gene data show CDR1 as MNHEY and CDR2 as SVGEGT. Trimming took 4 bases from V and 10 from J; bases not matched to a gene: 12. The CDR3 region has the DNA TGTGCCAGCAGTTTAATACAGGGGAACGATGTCTACACCTTC. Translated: CASSLIQGNDVYTF.

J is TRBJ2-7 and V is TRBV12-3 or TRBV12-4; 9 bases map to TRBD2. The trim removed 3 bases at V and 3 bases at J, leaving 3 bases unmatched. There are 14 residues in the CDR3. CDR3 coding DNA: TGTGCCAGCAGTTTGCGGGAGGGAGTCTACGAGCAGTACTTC. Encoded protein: CASSLREGVYEQYF.

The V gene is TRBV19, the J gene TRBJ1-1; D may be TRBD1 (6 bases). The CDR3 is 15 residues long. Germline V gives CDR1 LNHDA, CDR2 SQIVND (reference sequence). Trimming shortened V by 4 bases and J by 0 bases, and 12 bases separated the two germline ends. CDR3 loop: CASSRTADLNTEAFF. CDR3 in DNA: TGTGCCAGTAGTAGGACAGCGGACTTGAACACTGAAGCTTTCTTT.